These 15 T cell receptor beta chains originate from one sample sequenced in a study of immune evolution from preneoplasia to lung adenocarcinoma. Profiling relied on immunoSEQ multiplex PCR, and the TCRdb table lists in-frame clones only, not all of them. The table lists some 6,500 clones, 75% to 90% of them singletons. The specimen sequenced was FFPE lung adenocarcinoma in situ tissue. The source is a donor aged 70 or over with lung adenocarcinoma.

CDR3 sequence: CASSARTSGFLWGDTQYF. The CDR3 nucleotides read TGCGCCAGCAGCGCCCGGACTAGCGGCTTCCTTTGGGGAGATACGCAGTATTTT. This rearrangement joins TRBV5-1 to TRBJ2-3, with 10 bases aligning to TRBD2. CDR1 is SGHRS and CDR2 is YFSETQ in the germline V gene. This CDR3 has 18 residues. After removal of 4 bases from V and 5 bases from J, the junction contained 16 bases not matched to a gene. Combining the CDR3 with reference TRBV5-1 and TRBJ2-3 gives the whole variable domain KAGVTQTPRYLIKTRGQQVTLSCSPISGHRSVSWYQQTPGQGLQFLFEYFSETQRNKGNFPGRFSGRQFSNSRSEMNVSTLELGDSALYLCASSARTSGFLWGDTQYFGPGTRLTVL.

V usage is TRBV5-3 and J usage is TRBJ2-1; D gene unclear. TRBV5-3 is marked as an open reading frame, function uncertain. Trimming shortened V by 9 bases and J by 6 bases, and 13 bases separated the two germline ends. The CDR3 runs 12 residues. Here the CDR3 reads CAIGKQGNEQFF. CDR3 in DNA: TGTGCCATAGGGAAGCAAGGCAATGAGCAGTTCTTC.

V gene TRBV5-1 combines with J gene TRBJ2-7; 7 nucleotides match TRBD2. Germline CDR1 SGHRS, CDR2 YFSETQ. V lost 0 bases, J lost 2 bases, and 8 bases stayed unmatched. The CDR3 covers 16 residues. CDR3 sequence reads: CASSLAPSGTTYEQYF. CDR3 nucleotides: TGCGCCAGCAGCTTGGCCCCTAGCGGCACTACCTACGAGCAGTACTTC.

The rearrangement links TRBV5-1 to TRBJ2-3, with 10 bases identical to TRBD1. The CDR3 runs 15 residues. Trimming at V came to 3 bases and at J to 5 bases, leaving 6 bases not matched to a gene. Germline lookup yields CDR1 SGHRS and CDR2 YFSETQ. The CDR3 DNA is TGCGCCAGCAGCTCCGGGACAGGGGAGGTAGATACGCAGTATTTT. This encodes CASSSGTGEVDTQYF.

This rearrangement joins TRBV2 to TRBJ1-4, with 8 bases lining up with TRBD1. CDR3 length: 14 amino acids. After removal of 3 bases from V and 7 bases from J, the junction contained 4 bases not matched to a gene. Looked up from germline, CDR1 is SNHLY and CDR2 is FYNNEI. In DNA, the CDR3 is TGTGCCAGCAGTGATGAACAGGGGGGTGAAAAACTGTTTTTT. Translating gives CASSDEQGGEKLFF.

This chain links TRBV6-4 with TRBJ2-7; 9 positions match TRBD1. CDR3 length: 18 amino acids. V lost 9 bases, J lost 0 bases, and 18 bases stayed unmatched. Germline V CDR1 and CDR2: MRHNA, SNTAGT. CDR3: CARSVGQGNQSRSYEQYF. The CDR3 bases are TGTGCCAGGTCCGTGGGACAGGGCAACCAAAGCCGCTCCTACGAGCAGTACTTC.

The chain recombines TRBV4-2 with TRBJ2-3, with TRBD2 matching over 11 bases. The CDR3 consists of 15 residues. Germline V gene data show CDR1 as LGHNA and CDR2 as YNFKEQ. V was pared by 4 bases and J by 0 bases, with 0 bases of the junction left unmatched. The CDR3 loop reads CASSRTSGSTDTQYF. The CDR3 region has the DNA TGTGCCAGCAGCCGGACTAGCGGGAGCACAGATACGCAGTATTTT.

The J gene is TRBJ2-3, the V gene TRBV5-5; weak D call: TRBD2 (6 bases). The CDR3 runs 16 residues. V was shortened by 0 bases and J by 0 bases, with 11 bases between the two germline ends. CDR1 is SGHKS and CDR2 is YYEKEE in the germline V gene (reference sequence). Here the CDR3 reads CASSLETGLSTDTQYF. The CDR3 DNA follows: TGTGCCAGCAGCTTGGAGACGGGACTGAGCACAGATACGCAGTATTTT.

This clone occurred a few times. The V and J genes are TRBV6-5 and TRBJ2-3, with a weak D call TRBD2 (5 bases). This CDR3 comprises 13 residues. Deletions cut 0 bases from V and 9 bases from J, with 10 bases between. Per germline, CDR1 MNHEY and CDR2 SVGAGI. The CDR3 bases are TGTGCCAGCAGTTACTCGGGAGTAGCAACGCAGTATTTT. It encodes CASSYSGVATQYF.

This sequence joins TRBV27 and TRBJ2-1; 10 nucleotides match TRBD2. Germline assignment: CDR1 MNHEY and CDR2 SMNVEV (reference sequence). V lost 5 bases and J lost 2; bases outside the gene matches: 3. The CDR3 is 15 residues long. CDR3: CASSPSGRAYNEQFF. The CDR3 nucleotides read TGTGCCAGCAGTCCTAGCGGGAGAGCCTACAATGAGCAGTTCTTC.

This clone was seen just once. This chain links TRBV2 with TRBJ2-7, with D perhaps given as TRBD1 or TRBD2 (5 bases each). Trimming removed 5 bases at V and 1 base at J, with 15 bases between. This CDR3 region has 15 residues. The V gene's germline CDR1 is SNHLY and CDR2 FYNNEI. Here the CDR3 DNA reads TGTGCCAGCAGTCAAAAGGTTTGGGGGTCCTACGAGCAGTACTTC. It encodes CASSQKVWGSYEQYF. Variable domain in full (rest from reference TRBV2 and TRBJ2-7): EPEVTQTPSHQVTQMGQEVILRCVPISNHLYFYWYRQILGQKVEFLVSFYNNEISEKSEIFDDQFSVERPDGSNFTLKIRSTKLEDSAMYFCASSQKVWGSYEQYFGPGTRLTVT.

The sample holds a few counts of this clone. The V call is TRBV11-2, the J call TRBJ2-1, with TRBD2 matching over 7 bases. This CDR3 has 15 residues. J lost 2 bases, V lost 5 bases, and 6 bases had no gene match. CDR1 is SGHAT and CDR2 is FQNNGV in the germline V gene. CDR3 amino acids: CASSTLADAYNEQFF. In DNA, the CDR3 is TGTGCCAGCAGCACCCTAGCGGATGCCTACAATGAGCAGTTCTTC.

The chain joins TRBV5-4 to TRBJ2-1; D perhaps matches TRBD2 (5 bases). The CDR3 is made up of 15 amino acids. Germline loops: CDR1 SGHNT, CDR2 YYREEE (reference sequence). V lost 1 base and J 3 bases, leaving 11 bases between the germline ends. DNA for the CDR3: TGTGCCAGCAGCTTGTCACAAGCGGACTACAATGAGCAGTTCTTC. Translating it yields CASSLSQADYNEQFF.

The chain links TRBV5-8 to TRBJ1-1, with TRBD1 identical over 8 bases. The germline V gene has CDR1 SGHTS and CDR2 YDEGEE. V lost 4 bases and J lost 4; bases outside the gene matches: 12. This CDR3 has 16 amino acids. The CDR3 bases are TGTGCCAGCAGCCCAATCCGGGACAGGCCCTTCACTGAAGCTTTCTTT. Protein product: CASSPIRDRPFTEAFF.

This chain links TRBV6-1 with TRBJ1-4, with 11 nucleotides matching TRBD1. From germline, CDR1 is MNHNS and CDR2 SASEGT. Unmatched junction bases numbered 9, after V lost 5 bases and J lost 10 bases. CDR3 length: 15 residues. This chain's CDR3 is CASSSGTGGRGKLFF. DNA for the CDR3: TGTGCCAGCAGTAGTGGGACAGGGGGTCGTGGAAAACTGTTTTTT.